Listed here is a single T cell receptor (beta chain). This clonotype has ten or more counts. It lacks a known antigen. Per-base qualities were not stored, and no clone one base away is much larger. Sequenced on an Illumina HiSeq 2500. Quantitative 5'-RACE with molecular barcodes was the method used to prepare the TCR beta libraries. As for the original processing: Disease-linked TCR variants were identified with a new computational method built on a probabilistic model of VDJ rearrangement. TCRdb reanalyzed the raw reads on its own, using fastp at Q25 for trimming and MiXCR for clone calling, and kept in-frame beta chains. Each CDR3 protein appears once, grouped with its most common genes and DNA. The V and J calls and clone size come from TCRdb's table, not from the authors' own analysis. Within this sample are about 35,000 distinct CDR3 sequences, with 9% to 12% of them counted one time only. 16% of the sample is in the top ten clones.

These data come from a study of CD8 T cells in ankylosing spondylitis (dated by TCRdb to 2015 to 2018). With regard to the full study: T cell receptor beta repertoires were profiled in healthy donors and ankylosing spondylitis patients so that disease-linked TCR variants could be found. Peripheral blood was sampled, and synovial fluid was also collected from ankylosing spondylitis patients. The full study cohort was made up of about two dozen ankylosing spondylitis patients and around 100 healthy donors.

Beyond this particular receptor, the publication reports: According to the report, matched synovial fluid samples from ankylosing spondylitis patients were significantly enriched for the disease-linked clones. Some motif variants were previously reported in synovial fluid and blood of reactive arthritis patients, suggesting common disease-initiation mechanisms. A TCR beta motif of about eight highly homologous amino acid variants appeared characteristic of blood from ankylosing spondylitis patients. The disease-linked clones showed a CD8+ phenotype and occurred at relatively low frequencies in peripheral blood.

The germline V gene supplies CDR1 MGHRA and CDR2 YSYEKL. The junction shows trimming of 0 bases on V and 1 base on J, plus 7 bases between the germline ends. Spanning cysteine to phenylalanine, the CDR3 consists of 14 amino acids. Of the read, only the CDR3 DNA is kept; its 42 bases are in frame from base 1. The sample was blood, either unsorted or a sorted T cell fraction (not recorded which). The sequence came from a male donor with ankylosing spondylitis or in good health (not recorded which). The rearranged chain carries TRBV4-1 and TRBJ2-7; the D gene is unclear. The bases are TGCGCCAGCAGCCAAGAAGTCCTATCCTACGAGCAGTACTTC. It codes for CASSQEVLSYEQYF.